These 21 T cell receptor beta chains originate from one sample sequenced in a study of cytomegalovirus exposure and HLA in healthy donors (dated 2017 in TCRdb). Library prep was done by the immunoSEQ multiplex PCR assay. For the multiplex PCR, a mixture combining 60 forward primers for TCR Vbeta segments and 13 reverse primers for TCR Jbeta segments was used. TCRdb retrieved this table from immuneACCESS and kept in-frame rearrangements only. Not all clones are present; in checked studies, unresolved V genes account for under half, and no reason is known for the remainder. The sample includes 150,000 or so clones, with around 85% observed a single time. The top ten hold 1.3% of the sample. The sequenced sample consisted of PBMCs. These receptors came from a man aged 45-60 years in good health and CMV-seropositive.

This clone was counted only a few times. V usage is TRBV7-2 and J usage is TRBJ2-1; the match to TRBD2 covers 10 bases. The CDR3 loop spans 16 amino acids. Germline CDR1 is SGHTA and CDR2 is FQGNSA. V lost 5 bases to trimming and J lost 4 bases; unmatched junction nucleotides: 8. The CDR3 DNA reads as TGTGCCAGCAGCCCTCCGGGACTAGCGAAGTACAATGAGCAGTTCTTC. This translates into CASSPPGLAKYNEQFF.

CDR3: CASSEGQDLPEFF. Written as DNA, the CDR3 is TGTGCCAGCAGTGAAGGACAAGACCTCCCGGAGTTCTTC. V usage is TRBV2 and J usage is TRBJ2-1; D is uncertain. CDR3 size: 13 residues. Germline lookup yields CDR1 SNHLY and CDR2 FYNNEI. V dropped 1 base and J dropped 14 bases, with 15 bases sitting between them. The entire variable domain, with the rest obtained from reference TRBV2 and TRBJ2-1, is as follows: EPEVTQTPSHQVTQMGQEVILRCVPISNHLYFYWYRQILGQKVEFLVSFYNNEISEKSEIFDDQFSVERPDGSNFTLKIRSTKLEDSAMYFCASSEGQDLPEFFGPGTRLTVL.

In its sample, this clone was seen a few times. The rearrangement links TRBV5-1 to TRBJ2-1; 7 positions agree with TRBD1. The CDR3 spans 15 residues. The junction had 9 bases not matched to a gene; V was cut back by 2 bases and J by 7 bases. Germline CDR1 and CDR2: SGHRS and YFSETQ. The CDR3 DNA reads TGCGCCAGCAGCTTAGGGACAGTAACATATAATGAGCAGTTCTTC. The encoded protein is CASSLGTVTYNEQFF.

The chain combines TRBV18 with TRBJ2-6, with D tentatively TRBD1 (5 bases). Germline CDR1 and CDR2: KGHSH and LQKENI. This CDR3 spans 19 amino acids. The V end was cut by 4 bases, the J end by 0 bases, with 19 bases between. In nucleotides, the CDR3 is TGTGCCAGCTCACTCCCCCCAGGGCTTCGAGACTCTGGGGCCAACGTCCTGACTTTC. Translating it yields CASSLPPGLRDSGANVLTF.

DNA of the CDR3: TGTGCCAGCAGTTACGCGGGGACCACCTACGAGCAGTACTTC. Protein product: CASSYAGTTYEQYF. This chain links TRBV28 with TRBJ2-7; tentatively, D is TRBD2 (6 bases). Germline CDR1 MDHEN, CDR2 SYDVKM. V was shortened by 4 bases and J by 2 bases, with 12 bases between the two germline ends. The CDR3 is 14 amino acids.

This chain links TRBV5-1 with TRBJ2-5, with a tentative D call TRBD1 (6 bases). V lost 4 bases and J lost 3, with 13 bases in between. Germline V lookup: CDR1 SGHRS, CDR2 YFSETQ. The length of the CDR3 is 14 residues. CDR3 amino acids: CASSGGGLKETQYF. In DNA, the CDR3 is TGCGCCAGCAGCGGGGGCGGTCTAAAAGAGACCCAGTACTTC.

The genes are TRBV5-1 and TRBJ2-5, with 9 nucleotides matching TRBD2. The better agreement between TRBJ2-7 and the DNA end casts doubt on the J call. This CDR3 has 16 amino acids. CDR1 and CDR2 (germline): SGHRS, YFSETQ. Here the CDR3 reads CASSSRGGGASSEQYF. CDR3 coding DNA: TGCGCCAGCAGCTCCCGCGGCGGGGGGGCCTCCAGCGAGCAGTACTTC.

This chain joins TRBV6-5 and TRBJ1-3; D may be TRBD1 (6 bases). The V gene's germline CDR1 is MNHEY and CDR2 SVGAGI. V was shortened by 0 bases and J by 4 bases, with 10 bases between the two germline ends. The CDR3 totals 15 residues. The CDR3 is CASSYSGQSGNTIYF. DNA for the CDR3: TGTGCCAGCAGTTACTCTGGACAGAGCGGAAACACCATATATTTT.

The rearrangement joins TRBV5-1 to TRBJ1-1, with a tentative D call TRBD1 (5 bases). Germline V lookup: CDR1 SGHRS, CDR2 YFSETQ. Trimming stripped 4 bases from V and 4 bases from J, with 14 bases between. This CDR3 is built from 14 residues. CDR3: CASSEQDGTTEAFF. The CDR3 DNA sequence: TGCGCCAGCAGCGAACAGGACGGTACCACTGAAGCTTTCTTT.

The chain combines TRBV7-3 with TRBJ2-3; D is unresolved. V lost 1 base and J lost 5, with 7 bases in between. The CDR3 is 13 amino acids. From germline, CDR1 is SGHTA and CDR2 FQGTGA. CDR3 region: CASSLRARDTQYF. DNA for the CDR3: TGTGCCAGCAGCTTAAGGGCCCGAGATACGCAGTATTTT.

V gene TRBV28 combines with J gene TRBJ1-1; D call uncertain. This CDR3 comprises 16 residues. Germline V gene lookup returns CDR1 MDHEN and CDR2 SYDVKM. V was pared by 6 bases and J by 1 base, with 18 bases between. CDR3 nucleotides: TGTGCCAGCAGAACACGACAATCCTGGCGGAACACTGAAGCTTTCTTT. It encodes CASRTRQSWRNTEAFF.

The chain carries TRBV19 and TRBJ1-2; 7 bases map to TRBD1. Trimming removed 1 base from V and 8 bases from J; junction bases left unmatched: 10. There are 15 residues in the CDR3. Germline loops: CDR1 LNHDA, CDR2 SQIVND (reference sequence). CDR3 bases: TGTGCCAGTAGTATAGTTCCAGGGGGTACTCACGGCTACACCTTC. Residues: CASSIVPGGTHGYTF. The variable domain in full, completed from reference TRBV19 and TRBJ1-2, reads DGGITQSPKYLFRKEGQNVTLSCEQNLNHDAMYWYRQDPGQGLRLIYYSQIVNDFQKGDIAEGYSVSREKKESFPLTVTSAQKNPTAFYLCASSIVPGGTHGYTFGSGTRLTVV.

V usage is TRBV18 and J usage is TRBJ1-2; the D is unclear. The length of the CDR3 is 16 residues. Trimming took 2 bases from V and 0 from J, leaving 13 bases between them. Germline-derived CDR1 and CDR2 are KGHSH and LQKENI. DNA for the CDR3: TGTGCCAGCTCACCAAGAGGCCCCGGGGCTAACTATGGCTACACCTTC. Residues: CASSPRGPGANYGYTF.

Only one count was recorded for this clone. V and J are TRBV5-1 and TRBJ1-1; the D is unclear. The CDR3 runs 12 residues. Trimming removed 1 base at V and 10 bases at J, with 11 bases between. CDR1 and CDR2 from the germline V gene are SGHRS and YFSETQ. As DNA, the CDR3 is TGCGCCAGCAGCTTGCTTGGAGAAGGAGCTTTCTTT. As protein: CASSLLGEGAFF.

This sequence joins TRBV6-5 and TRBJ2-1; no clear D. Germline loops: CDR1 MNHEY, CDR2 SVGAGI. The CDR3 runs 15 residues. The germline V and J ends were trimmed by 3 bases and 0 bases, with 9 bases remaining between them. The CDR3 nucleotides are TGTGCCAGCAGTTATCAGGCCGGCTCCTACAATGAGCAGTTCTTC. Amino acids: CASSYQAGSYNEQFF.

The chain couples TRBV18 to TRBJ2-1, with D maybe TRBD2 (5 bases). The CDR3 extends over 16 amino acids. The V gene lost 1 base and the J gene lost 0 bases, with 10 bases spanning the gap. Germline V CDR1 and CDR2: KGHSH, LQKENI. CDR3 residues: CASSPLARSSYNEQFF. The CDR3 DNA is TGTGCCAGCTCACCACTAGCGAGGAGCTCCTACAATGAGCAGTTCTTC.

The chain has TRBV2 and TRBJ1-6; D possibly corresponds to TRBD1 (6 bases). The CDR3 sequence is 13 residues long. V was pared by 8 bases and J by 9 bases, with 14 bases between. Germline-derived CDR1 and CDR2 are SNHLY and FYNNEI. The CDR3 is CASLADRSSPLHF. The CDR3 DNA is TGTGCCAGCCTTGCCGACAGGTCTTCACCCCTCCACTTT.

This chain uses TRBV19 with TRBJ1-5; 10 nucleotides line up with TRBD1. From germline, CDR1 is LNHDA and CDR2 SQIVND (reference sequence). Trimming at V came to 5 bases and at J to 1 base, leaving 5 bases not matched to a gene. The CDR3 loop spans 16 amino acids. CDR3 nucleotides: TGTGCCAGTAGTCCCCAGGACAGGGGGAGCAATCAGCCCCAGCATTTT. Translation: CASSPQDRGSNQPQHF.

The gene calls are TRBV6-4 and TRBJ2-3, with D possibly being TRBD1 (6 bases). This CDR3 is built from 15 residues. Germline V gene data show CDR1 as MRHNA and CDR2 as SNTAGT. Between the trimmed V and J ends, which lost 5 bases and 1 base, there was a span of 13 bases. Here the CDR3 DNA reads TGTGCCAGCAGTAGTCAGGGGCGAGGCACAGATACGCAGTATTTT. Residues: CASSSQGRGTDTQYF.

The chain combines TRBV28 with TRBJ2-7; a weak D match, TRBD1 (6 bases). This CDR3 contains 16 residues. Germline CDR1 MDHEN, CDR2 SYDVKM. The V end lost 6 bases, the J end lost 3 bases, and 21 bases lay between the germline ends. The CDR3 here is CASSFRDTAAYYEQYF. CDR3 nucleotide sequence: TGTGCCAGCAGCTTTCGGGACACAGCTGCGTACTACGAGCAGTACTTC.

The rearrangement links TRBV11-2 to TRBJ1-2; TRBD1 agrees at 8 bases. The CDR3 is 15 residues long. The germline gives CDR1 SGHAT, CDR2 FQNNGV. V lost 5 bases and J lost 2; bases outside the gene matches: 7. For the CDR3, the DNA is TGTGCCAGCAGCCTTGGACAGGGAAGAAACTATGGCTACACCTTC. Residues: CASSLGQGRNYGYTF.